These 20 T cell receptor beta chains share one sample of origin, sequenced in a study of cytomegalovirus exposure and HLA in healthy donors (dated by TCRdb to 2017 to 2019). To prepare the library, the immunoSEQ multiplex PCR assay was applied. The multiplex PCR relied on a mix of 60 forward primers for TCR Vbeta segments and 13 reverse primers for TCR Jbeta segments. TCRdb carries this immuneACCESS record with in-frame sequences only. Its versions omit some clonotypes, under half of them owing to an unresolved V gene in the studies checked, with the rest unexplained. The table for this sample lists around 170,000 clones; around 80% of them were counted only once. Less than 2% of the sample goes to the ten largest clones. The sequenced sample was PBMCs. These receptor sequences come from a woman in her twenties or thirties in good health and CMV-seronegative.

The genes are TRBV19 and TRBJ2-7, with 7 positions matching TRBD1. The CDR3 is 15 residues long. V gave up 2 bases and J gave up 0 bases; unmatched junction bases: 4. Germline assignment: CDR1 LNHDA and CDR2 SQIVND (reference sequence). As DNA, the CDR3 is TGTGCCAGTAGTATAATTCCAGGGGGCTCCTACGAGCAGTACTTC. Its protein is CASSIIPGGSYEQYF.

V gene TRBV6-1 combines with J gene TRBJ2-7; D is uncertain. This CDR3 has 18 amino acids. V shed 4 bases and J shed 6 bases, with 28 bases lying between them. CDR1 is MNHNS and CDR2 is SASEGT in the germline V gene. The CDR3 bases are TGTGCCAGCAGTGTAGCCCTTCCTAACAGCTCACCAGGCGCCGAGCAGTACTTC. Protein: CASSVALPNSSPGAEQYF.

This clone was recorded once. This chain connects TRBV4-3 to TRBJ1-6; D is possibly TRBD1 (5 bases). V lost 0 bases and J 3 bases, leaving 12 bases between the germline ends. The CDR3 totals 17 residues. CDR1 is LGHNA, CDR2 YSLEER, per germline. The CDR3 spells CASSQDKSTGYNSPLHF. For the CDR3, the DNA is TGCGCCAGCAGCCAAGATAAAAGCACAGGCTATAATTCACCCCTCCACTTT.

V and J are TRBV2 and TRBJ1-5; 8 positions match TRBD1. After removal of 5 bases from V and 6 bases from J, the junction contained 6 bases not matched to a gene. The V gene's germline CDR1 is SNHLY and CDR2 FYNNEI. The CDR3 extends over 14 amino acids. Here the CDR3 reads CASSLDRVGQPQHF. CDR3 coding DNA: TGTGCCAGCAGTTTGGACAGGGTCGGTCAGCCCCAGCATTTT.

This clone has just a few counts. The chain carries TRBV19 and TRBJ1-4; 10 bases agree with TRBD1. Germline CDR1 is LNHDA and CDR2 is SQIVND (reference sequence). Germline trimming cut 4 bases from V and 7 bases from J; bases unmatched to any gene: 6. The CDR3 spans 15 residues. The CDR3 protein is CASSSTGTGVEKLFF. The CDR3 DNA follows: TGTGCCAGTAGTAGCACCGGGACAGGGGTTGAAAAACTGTTTTTT.

The rearrangement links TRBV5-1 to TRBJ2-1; TRBD1 matches 9 bases. Germline V gene lookup returns CDR1 SGHRS and CDR2 YFSETQ. With V trimmed by 5 bases and J by 5 bases, 8 bases remained unmatched. This CDR3 spans 15 amino acids. The chain's CDR3 is CASRQGGTGHNEQFF. The DNA for the CDR3 is TGCGCCAGCAGACAAGGCGGGACAGGGCACAATGAGCAGTTCTTC.

The V and J genes are TRBV5-1 and TRBJ1-1; 7 bases fit TRBD1. Germline lookup yields CDR1 SGHRS and CDR2 YFSETQ. The CDR3 covers 16 residues. V shed 4 bases, J shed 1 base, and the junction held 10 bases outside the gene matches. The CDR3, as DNA: TGCGCCAGCAGCCCAAAACAGGGGTTTCGGAACACTGAAGCTTTCTTT. It translates to CASSPKQGFRNTEAFF.

Here the CDR3 reads CASSDPGQGDTEAFF. The DNA of the CDR3 is TGTGCCAGCAGTGATCCGGGACAGGGGGACACTGAAGCTTTCTTT. This rearrangement joins TRBV25-1 to TRBJ1-1; 11 nucleotides match TRBD1. Germline V gene lookup returns CDR1 MGHDK and CDR2 SYGVNS. Trimming removed 3 bases from V and 3 bases from J; junction bases left unmatched: 3. The CDR3 is 15 residues long.

This clone was picked up a small number of times. The rearrangement uses TRBV4-3 and TRBJ2-5; 8 positions agree with TRBD2. The V segment lost 0 bases and the J segment 2 bases; nucleotides outside the gene matches: 8. The length of the CDR3 is 17 residues. CDR1 and CDR2 from the germline V gene are LGHNA and YSLEER. CDR3 sequence reads: CASSQEVSGVGQETQYF. The CDR3 DNA reads TGCGCCAGCAGCCAAGAGGTTAGCGGGGTGGGGCAAGAGACCCAGTACTTC.

This clone was recorded once. The chain recombines TRBV9 with TRBJ1-3, with D hard to call. This CDR3 spans 16 amino acids. V dropped 1 base and J dropped 0 bases, with 11 bases sitting between them. Germline assignment: CDR1 SGDLS and CDR2 YYNGEE. The CDR3 nucleotides read TGTGCCAGCAGCGTATTCGACACGAGCTCTGGAAACACCATATATTTT. Its protein is CASSVFDTSSGNTIYF. The full variable domain, completed using reference TRBV9 and TRBJ1-3, is DSGVTQTPKHLITATGQRVTLRCSPRSGDLSVYWYQQSLDQGLQFLIQYYNGEERAKGNILERFSAQQFPDLHSELNLSSLELGDSALYFCASSVFDTSSGNTIYFGEGSWLTVV.

This chain joins TRBV6-1 and TRBJ2-3; D remains ambiguous. The CDR3 loop spans 12 amino acids. V lost 7 bases and J 3 bases, leaving 8 bases between the germline ends. Germline CDR1 MNHNS, CDR2 SASEGT. Written as DNA, the CDR3 is TGTGCCAGCACCCCCCCGACAGATACGCAGTATTTT. Its protein product is CASTPPTDTQYF.

The CDR3 DNA sequence: TGTGCCAGCAGTCGGACCACAGGGCGTAACTATGGCTACACCTTC. The encoded protein is CASSRTTGRNYGYTF. The chain couples TRBV6-6 to TRBJ1-2; tentatively, D is TRBD1 (6 bases). The CDR3 totals 15 residues. The V gene lost 5 bases and the J gene lost 1 base, with 14 bases spanning the gap. Germline assignment: CDR1 MNHNY and CDR2 SVGAGI (reference sequence).

This chain connects TRBV7-9 to TRBJ1-5, with D perhaps TRBD1 (6 bases). Trimming shortened V by 3 bases and J by 5 bases, and 11 bases separated the two germline ends. This CDR3 has 14 residues. Germline V gene lookup returns CDR1 SEHNR and CDR2 FQNEAQ (reference sequence). The CDR3 bases are TGTGCCAGCAGCTTGGACAGTGGGGATCAGCCCCAGCATTTT. It specifies CASSLDSGDQPQHF. Using reference TRBV7-9 and TRBJ1-5 for the parts outside the CDR3, the full variable domain is DTGVSQNPRHKITKRGQNVTFRCDPISEHNRLYWYRQTLGQGPEFLTYFQNEAQLEKSRLLSDRFSAERPKGSFSTLEIQRTEQGDSAMYLCASSLDSGDQPQHFGDGTRLSIL.

The chain uses TRBV4-2 and TRBJ2-7; weak D call: TRBD1 (6 bases). The CDR3 contains 14 residues. The germline gives CDR1 LGHNA, CDR2 YNFKEQ. Deletions cut 0 bases from V and 5 bases from J, with 11 bases between. CDR3 region: CASSQDRAGDEQYF. CDR3 DNA: TGTGCCAGCAGCCAAGATCGTGCAGGGGACGAGCAGTACTTC.

This clone was picked up a small number of times. The V call is TRBV6-1, the J call TRBJ2-3, with D possibly being TRBD2 (6 bases). The CDR3 is 14 amino acids. The germline V and J ends were trimmed by 4 bases and 2 bases, with 10 bases remaining between them. Germline lookup yields CDR1 MNHNS and CDR2 SASEGT. The CDR3 loop reads CASSARDLTDTQYF. DNA of the CDR3: TGTGCCAGCAGTGCGCGGGACCTCACAGATACGCAGTATTTT.

This sequence joins TRBV5-4 and TRBJ2-3; D uncertain. The germline gives CDR1 SGHNT, CDR2 YYREEE (reference sequence). Trimming left V 4 bases short and J 0 bases short, with 9 bases between. The CDR3 runs to 14 residues. This CDR3 reads CASSLDFSTDTQYF. CDR3 nucleotide sequence: TGTGCCAGCAGCCTAGACTTCAGCACAGATACGCAGTATTTT.

J is TRBJ1-1 and V is TRBV2, with D perhaps TRBD1 (6 bases). CDR1 and CDR2 from the germline V gene are SNHLY and FYNNEI. The CDR3 spans 15 residues. The V end lost 7 bases, the J end lost 1 base, and 16 bases lay between the germline ends. The CDR3 nucleotides read TGTGCCAGCATCACCCCCACGGGACAGAACACTGAAGCTTTCTTT. The encoded protein is CASITPTGQNTEAFF. Full variable domain (missing parts from reference TRBV2 and TRBJ1-1): EPEVTQTPSHQVTQMGQEVILRCVPISNHLYFYWYRQILGQKVEFLVSFYNNEISEKSEIFDDQFSVERPDGSNFTLKIRSTKLEDSAMYFCASITPTGQNTEAFFGQGTRLTVV.

This clone was picked up one time. V and J are TRBV27 and TRBJ2-7; 8 nucleotides line up with TRBD2. V shed 7 bases, J shed 5 bases, and the junction held 13 bases outside the gene matches. CDR3 length equals 15 residues. CDR1 and CDR2 from the germline V gene are MNHEY and SMNVEV (reference sequence). In nucleotides, the CDR3 is TGTGCCAGCACAACACACCGGGACGGGGGGGACGAGCAGTACTTC. It translates to CASTTHRDGGDEQYF.

This chain uses TRBV14 with TRBJ1-1; no clear D. The CDR3 is 14 residues long. Germline-derived CDR1 and CDR2 are SGHDN and FVKESK. Deletions cut 4 bases from V and 3 bases from J, with 12 bases between. CDR3 in amino acids: CASSLTRGYTEAFF. The CDR3, as DNA: TGTGCCAGCAGCCTAACCCGCGGTTACACTGAAGCTTTCTTT.

This clone has just a few counts. The chain couples TRBV29-1 to TRBJ1-2; no clear D gene. The V end lost 3 bases, the J end lost 4 bases, and 9 bases lay between the germline ends. The CDR3 totals 12 residues. Looked up from germline, CDR1 is SQVTM and CDR2 is ANQGSEA. As DNA, the CDR3 is TGCAGCGTTGATACGGGGTTCTATGGCTACACCTTC. It translates to CSVDTGFYGYTF.